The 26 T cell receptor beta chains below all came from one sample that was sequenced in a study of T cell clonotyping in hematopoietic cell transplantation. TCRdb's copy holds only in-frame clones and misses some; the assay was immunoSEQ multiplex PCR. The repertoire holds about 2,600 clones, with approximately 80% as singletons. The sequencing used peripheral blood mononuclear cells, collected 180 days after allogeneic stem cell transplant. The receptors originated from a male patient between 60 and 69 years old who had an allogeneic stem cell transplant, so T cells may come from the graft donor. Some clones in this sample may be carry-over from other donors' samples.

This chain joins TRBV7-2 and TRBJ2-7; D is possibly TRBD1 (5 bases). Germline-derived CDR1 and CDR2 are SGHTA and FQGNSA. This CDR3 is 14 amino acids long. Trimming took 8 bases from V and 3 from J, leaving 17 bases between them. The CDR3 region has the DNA TGTGCCAGCGAAGTTCGACAGCTCCTCTACGAGCAGTACTTC. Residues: CASEVRQLLYEQYF. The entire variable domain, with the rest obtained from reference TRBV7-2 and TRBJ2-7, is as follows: GAGVSQSPSNKVTEKGKDVELRCDPISGHTALYWYRQSLGQGLEFLIYFQGNSAPDKSGLPSDRFSAERTGGSVSTLTIQRTQQEDSAVYLCASEVRQLLYEQYFGPGTRLTVT.

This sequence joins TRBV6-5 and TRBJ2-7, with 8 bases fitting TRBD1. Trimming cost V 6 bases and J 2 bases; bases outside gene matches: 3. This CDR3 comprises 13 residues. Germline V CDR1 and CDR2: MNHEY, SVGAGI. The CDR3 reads CASRQGQAYEQYF. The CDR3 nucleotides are TGTGCCAGCAGGCAGGGACAGGCCTACGAGCAGTACTTC.

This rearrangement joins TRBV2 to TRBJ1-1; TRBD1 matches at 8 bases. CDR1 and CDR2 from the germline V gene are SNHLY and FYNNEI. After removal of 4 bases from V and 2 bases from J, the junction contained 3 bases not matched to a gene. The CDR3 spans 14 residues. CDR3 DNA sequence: TGTGCCAGCAGTGGGGACAGGCCTAACACTGAAGCTTTCTTT. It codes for CASSGDRPNTEAFF.

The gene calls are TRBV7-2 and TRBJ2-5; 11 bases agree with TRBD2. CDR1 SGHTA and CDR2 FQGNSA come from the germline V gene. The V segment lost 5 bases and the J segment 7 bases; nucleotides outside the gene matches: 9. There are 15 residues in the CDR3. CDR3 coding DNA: TGTGCCAGCAGCCATAGCGGGAGGGGTGAAGGGACCCAGTACTTC. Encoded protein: CASSHSGRGEGTQYF.

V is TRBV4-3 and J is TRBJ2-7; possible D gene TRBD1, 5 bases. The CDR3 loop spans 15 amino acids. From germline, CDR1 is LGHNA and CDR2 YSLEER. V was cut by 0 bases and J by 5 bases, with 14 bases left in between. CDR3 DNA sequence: TGCGCCAGCAGCCAAGATGGAGTCAGACAGAACGAGCAGTACTTC. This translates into CASSQDGVRQNEQYF.

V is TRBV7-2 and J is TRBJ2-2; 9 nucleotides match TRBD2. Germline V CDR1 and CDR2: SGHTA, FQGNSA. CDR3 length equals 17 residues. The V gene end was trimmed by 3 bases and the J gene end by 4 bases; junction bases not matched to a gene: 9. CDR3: CASSFRVAGAGTGELFF. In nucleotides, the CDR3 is TGTGCCAGCAGCTTCCGTGTAGCGGGAGCAGGCACCGGGGAGCTGTTTTTT.

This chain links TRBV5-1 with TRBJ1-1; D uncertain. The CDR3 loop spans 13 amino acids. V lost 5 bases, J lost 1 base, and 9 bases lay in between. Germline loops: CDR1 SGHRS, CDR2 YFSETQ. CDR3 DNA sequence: TGCGCCAGCAGTTTATCCTGGAACACTGAAGCTTTCTTT. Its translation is CASSLSWNTEAFF. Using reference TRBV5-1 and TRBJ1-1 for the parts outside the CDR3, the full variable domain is KAGVTQTPRYLIKTRGQQVTLSCSPISGHRSVSWYQQTPGQGLQFLFEYFSETQRNKGNFPGRFSGRQFSNSRSEMNVSTLELGDSALYLCASSLSWNTEAFFGQGTRLTVV.

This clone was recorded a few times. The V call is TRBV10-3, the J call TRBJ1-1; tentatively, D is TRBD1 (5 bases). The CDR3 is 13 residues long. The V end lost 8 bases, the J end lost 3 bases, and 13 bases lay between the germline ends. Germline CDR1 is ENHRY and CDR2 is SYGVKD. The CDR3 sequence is CAISWGGDTEAFF. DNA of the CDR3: TGTGCCATCTCGTGGGGGGGTGACACTGAAGCTTTCTTT.

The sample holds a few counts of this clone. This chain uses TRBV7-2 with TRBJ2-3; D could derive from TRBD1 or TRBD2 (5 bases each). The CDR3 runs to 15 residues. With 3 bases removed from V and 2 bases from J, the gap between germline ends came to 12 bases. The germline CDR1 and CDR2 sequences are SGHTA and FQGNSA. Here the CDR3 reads CASSFRDPNTDTQYF. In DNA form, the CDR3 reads TGTGCCAGCAGCTTCCGGGACCCAAACACAGATACGCAGTATTTT. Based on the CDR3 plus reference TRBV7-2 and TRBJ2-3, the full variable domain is GAGVSQSPSNKVTEKGKDVELRCDPISGHTALYWYRQSLGQGLEFLIYFQGNSAPDKSGLPSDRFSAERTGGSVSTLTIQRTQQEDSAVYLCASSFRDPNTDTQYFGPGTRLTVL.

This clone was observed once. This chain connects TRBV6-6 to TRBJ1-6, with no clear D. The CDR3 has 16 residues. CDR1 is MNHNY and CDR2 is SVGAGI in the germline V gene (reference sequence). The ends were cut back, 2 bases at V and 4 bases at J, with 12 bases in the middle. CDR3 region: CASSYDPSDYNSPLHF. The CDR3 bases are TGTGCCAGCAGTTACGATCCCAGTGATTATAATTCACCCCTCCACTTT.

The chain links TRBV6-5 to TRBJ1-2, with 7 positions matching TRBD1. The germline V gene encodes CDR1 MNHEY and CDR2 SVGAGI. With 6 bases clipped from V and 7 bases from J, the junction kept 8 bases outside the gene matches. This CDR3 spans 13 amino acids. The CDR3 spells CASRPDRAGGYTF. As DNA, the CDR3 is TGTGCCAGCAGACCCGACAGGGCGGGTGGCTACACCTTC.

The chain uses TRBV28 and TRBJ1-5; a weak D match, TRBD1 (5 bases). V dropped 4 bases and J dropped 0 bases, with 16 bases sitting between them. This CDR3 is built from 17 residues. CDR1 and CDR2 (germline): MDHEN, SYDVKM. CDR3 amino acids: CASSSPLWDVSNQPQHF. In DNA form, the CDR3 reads TGTGCCAGCAGTTCACCACTTTGGGACGTTAGCAATCAGCCCCAGCATTTT.

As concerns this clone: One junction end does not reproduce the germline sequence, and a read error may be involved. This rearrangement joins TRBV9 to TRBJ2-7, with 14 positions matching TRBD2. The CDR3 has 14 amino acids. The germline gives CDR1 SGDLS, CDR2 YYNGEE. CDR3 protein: CASSHSGTSGSSHF. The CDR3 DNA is TGTGCCAGCAGCCATTCCGGGACTAGCGGGAGCTCACACTTC.

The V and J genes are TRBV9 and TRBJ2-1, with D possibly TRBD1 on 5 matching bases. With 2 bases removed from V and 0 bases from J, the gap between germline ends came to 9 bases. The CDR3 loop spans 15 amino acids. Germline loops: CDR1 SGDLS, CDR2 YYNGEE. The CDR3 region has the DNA TGTGCCAGCAGCGTTCAGGGAAGCTCCTACAATGAGCAGTTCTTC. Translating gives CASSVQGSSYNEQFF.

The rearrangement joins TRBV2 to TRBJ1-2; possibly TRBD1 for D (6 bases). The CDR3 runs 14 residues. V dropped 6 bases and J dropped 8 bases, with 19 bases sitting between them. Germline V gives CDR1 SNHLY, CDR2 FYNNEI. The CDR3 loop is CASSSFRGARGYTF. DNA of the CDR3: TGTGCCAGCAGCAGCTTTAGGGGGGCGCGAGGCTACACCTTC.

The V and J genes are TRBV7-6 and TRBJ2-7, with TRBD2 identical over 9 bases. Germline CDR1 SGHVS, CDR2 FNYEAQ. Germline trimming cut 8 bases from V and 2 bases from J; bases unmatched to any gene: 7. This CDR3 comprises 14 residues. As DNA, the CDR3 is TGTGCCAGCTCCCGGACTAGCGCCGCCTACGAGCAGTACTTC. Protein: CASSRTSAAYEQYF.

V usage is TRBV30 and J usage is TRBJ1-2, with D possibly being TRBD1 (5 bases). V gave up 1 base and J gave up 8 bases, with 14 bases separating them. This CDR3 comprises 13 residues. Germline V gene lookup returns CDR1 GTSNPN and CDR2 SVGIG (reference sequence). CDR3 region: CAWSASTGRGYTF. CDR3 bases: TGTGCCTGGAGTGCAAGTACAGGACGCGGCTACACCTTC.

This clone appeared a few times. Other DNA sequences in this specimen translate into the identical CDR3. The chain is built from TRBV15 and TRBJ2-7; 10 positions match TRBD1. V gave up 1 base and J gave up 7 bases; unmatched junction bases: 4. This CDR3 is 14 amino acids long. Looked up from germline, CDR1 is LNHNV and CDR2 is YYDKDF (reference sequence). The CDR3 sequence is CATSRGQGAREQYF. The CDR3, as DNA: TGTGCCACCAGCAGAGGACAGGGGGCGCGGGAGCAGTACTTC. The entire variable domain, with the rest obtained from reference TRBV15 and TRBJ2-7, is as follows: DAMVIQNPRYQVTQFGKPVTLSCSQTLNHNVMYWYQQKSSQAPKLLFHYYDKDFNNEADTPDNFQSRRPNTSFCFLDIRSPGLGDTAMYLCATSRGQGAREQYFGPGTRLTVT.

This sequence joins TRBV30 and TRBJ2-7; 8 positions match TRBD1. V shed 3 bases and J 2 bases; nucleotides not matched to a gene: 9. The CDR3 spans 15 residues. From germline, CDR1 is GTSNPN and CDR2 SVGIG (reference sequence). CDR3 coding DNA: TGTGCCTGGAGAAGAGGACAGGGTCCCACCTACGAGCAGTACTTC. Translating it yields CAWRRGQGPTYEQYF. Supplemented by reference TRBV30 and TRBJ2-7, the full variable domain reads SQTIHQWPATLVQPVGSPLSLECTVEGTSNPNLYWYRQAAGRGLQLLFYSVGIGQISSEVPQNLSASRPQDRQFILSSKKLLLSDSGFYLCAWRRGQGPTYEQYFGPGTRLTVT.

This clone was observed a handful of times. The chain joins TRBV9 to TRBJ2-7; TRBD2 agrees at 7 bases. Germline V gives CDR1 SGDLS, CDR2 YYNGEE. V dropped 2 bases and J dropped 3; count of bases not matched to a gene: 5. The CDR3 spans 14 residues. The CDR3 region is CASSVGGNRYEQYF. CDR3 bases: TGTGCCAGCAGCGTGGGGGGGAATCGCTACGAGCAGTACTTC. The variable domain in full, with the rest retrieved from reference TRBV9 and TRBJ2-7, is DSGVTQTPKHLITATGQRVTLRCSPRSGDLSVYWYQQSLDQGLQFLIQYYNGEERAKGNILERFSAQQFPDLHSELNLSSLELGDSALYFCASSVGGNRYEQYFGPGTRLTVT.

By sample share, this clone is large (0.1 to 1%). The CDR3 coding sequence is TGTGCCAGCAGGGCTAGCGGGAGCGACGAGCAGTACTTC. This codes for CASRASGSDEQYF. The rearrangement joins TRBV11-3 to TRBJ2-7, with 10 bases matching TRBD2. Germline V lookup: CDR1 SGHNT, CDR2 YENEEA. Trimming at V came to 6 bases and at J to 5 bases, leaving 4 bases not matched to a gene. The CDR3 has 13 amino acids.

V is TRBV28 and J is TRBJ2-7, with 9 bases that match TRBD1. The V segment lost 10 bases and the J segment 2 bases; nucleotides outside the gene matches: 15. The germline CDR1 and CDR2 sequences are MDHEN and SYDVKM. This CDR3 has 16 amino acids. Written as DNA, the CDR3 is TGTGCCACCTCCGGGACAGGGCTTACTGGCGCCTACGAGCAGTACTTC. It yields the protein CATSGTGLTGAYEQYF.

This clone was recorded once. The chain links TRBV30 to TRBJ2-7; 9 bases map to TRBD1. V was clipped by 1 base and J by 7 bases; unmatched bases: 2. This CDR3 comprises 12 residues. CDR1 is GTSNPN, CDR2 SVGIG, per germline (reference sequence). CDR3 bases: TGTGCCTGGAGTGACAGGGGGCAGGAGCAGTACTTC. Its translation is CAWSDRGQEQYF. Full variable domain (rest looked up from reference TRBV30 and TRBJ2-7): SQTIHQWPATLVQPVGSPLSLECTVEGTSNPNLYWYRQAAGRGLQLLFYSVGIGQISSEVPQNLSASRPQDRQFILSSKKLLLSDSGFYLCAWSDRGQEQYFGPGTRLTVT.

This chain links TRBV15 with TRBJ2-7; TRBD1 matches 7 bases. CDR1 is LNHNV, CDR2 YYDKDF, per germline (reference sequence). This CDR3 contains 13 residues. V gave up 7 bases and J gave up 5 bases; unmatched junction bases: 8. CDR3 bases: TGTGCCACCAACCGACAGGGTAGCGACGAGCAGTACTTC. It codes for CATNRQGSDEQYF.

In nucleotides, the CDR3 is TGTGCCAGCAGCTCCGGACTAGATCGAACCGGGGAGCTGTTTTTT. Translated: CASSSGLDRTGELFF. This chain uses TRBV13 with TRBJ2-2, with 7 bases that match TRBD2. V trimming: 4 bases; J trimming: 5 bases; junction bases outside the gene matches: 7. The CDR3 runs to 15 residues. CDR1 and CDR2 from the germline V gene are PRHDT and FYEKMQ (reference sequence).

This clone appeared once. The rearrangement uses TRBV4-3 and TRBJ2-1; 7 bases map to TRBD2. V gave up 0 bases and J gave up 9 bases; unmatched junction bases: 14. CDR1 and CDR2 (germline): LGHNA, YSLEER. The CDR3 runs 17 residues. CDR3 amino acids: CASSQDLGGRGYGEQFF. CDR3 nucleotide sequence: TGCGCCAGCAGCCAAGATCTGGGCGGGAGAGGGTACGGTGAGCAGTTCTTC.